The present entry profiles one T cell receptor beta chain with its context. The target antigen is unknown. When sampled, the donors appeared nominally healthy, though they likely had unrecorded immune exposures. These data originate in a study of cytomegalovirus exposure and HLA in healthy donors. PCR used 60 Vbeta primers and 13 Jbeta primers. The table came from immunoSEQ multiplex PCR; TCRdb's copy has only in-frame clones and leaves some out. Its listing shows around 140,000 clones. The CDR3 contains 16 residues. CDR1 is SGHDN, CDR2 FVKESK, per germline. Trimming removed 4 bases from V and 7 bases from J; junction bases left unmatched: 13. Study observations and caveats: The authors assumed roughly uniform sequencing depth across donors for presence/absence analyses. Rare TCR sequences predominated, though certain public TCRs were found in many donors.

The chain employs TRBV14 and TRBJ1-2, with 9 positions matching TRBD1. The sequencing input was PBMCs. This TCR was sampled from a male donor in good health and CMV-seronegative. The CDR3 DNA reads as TGTGCCAGCAGCCCCATCTTAATACAGGGGGCAAGTGGCTACACCTTC. Protein sequence: CASSPILIQGASGYTF.